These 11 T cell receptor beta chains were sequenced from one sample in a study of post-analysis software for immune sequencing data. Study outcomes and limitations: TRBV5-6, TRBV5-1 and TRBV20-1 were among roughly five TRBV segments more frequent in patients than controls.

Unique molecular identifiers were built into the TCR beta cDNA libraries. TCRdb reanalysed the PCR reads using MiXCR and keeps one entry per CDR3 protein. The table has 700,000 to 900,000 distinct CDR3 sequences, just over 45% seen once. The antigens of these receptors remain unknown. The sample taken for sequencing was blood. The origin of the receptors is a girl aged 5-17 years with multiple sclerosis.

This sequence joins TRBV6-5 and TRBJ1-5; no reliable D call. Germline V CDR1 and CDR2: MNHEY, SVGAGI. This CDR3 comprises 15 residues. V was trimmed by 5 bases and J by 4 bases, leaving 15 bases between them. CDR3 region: CASSPLGIPNQPQHF. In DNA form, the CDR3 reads TGTGCCAGCAGTCCCCTAGGGATACCAAATCAGCCCCAGCATTTT.

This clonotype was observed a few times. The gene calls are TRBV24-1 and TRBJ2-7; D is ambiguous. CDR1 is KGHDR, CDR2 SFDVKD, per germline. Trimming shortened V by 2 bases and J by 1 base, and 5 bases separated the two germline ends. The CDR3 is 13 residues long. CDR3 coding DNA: TGTGCCACCAGTGATTCTACTTCCTACGAGCAGTACTTC. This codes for CATSDSTSYEQYF.

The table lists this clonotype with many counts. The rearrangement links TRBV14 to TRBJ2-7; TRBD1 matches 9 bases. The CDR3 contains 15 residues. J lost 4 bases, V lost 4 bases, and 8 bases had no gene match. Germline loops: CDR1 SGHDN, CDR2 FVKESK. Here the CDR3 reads CASSPGTGKEYEQYF. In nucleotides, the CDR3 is TGTGCCAGCAGCCCCGGGACAGGGAAGGAATACGAGCAGTACTTC.

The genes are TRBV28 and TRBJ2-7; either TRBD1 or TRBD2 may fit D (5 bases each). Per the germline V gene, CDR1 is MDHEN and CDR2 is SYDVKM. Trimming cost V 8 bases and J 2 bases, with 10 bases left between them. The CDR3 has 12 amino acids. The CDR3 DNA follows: TGTGCCAGCGGGACGGTAGCCTACGAGCAGTACTTC. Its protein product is CASGTVAYEQYF.

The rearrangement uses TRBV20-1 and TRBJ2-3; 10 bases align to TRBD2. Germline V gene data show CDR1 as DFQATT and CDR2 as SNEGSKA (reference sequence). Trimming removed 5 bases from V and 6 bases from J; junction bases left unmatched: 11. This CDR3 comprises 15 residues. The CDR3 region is CSAPRWLAGVDTQYF. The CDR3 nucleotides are TGCAGTGCTCCGAGGTGGCTAGCGGGAGTGGATACGCAGTATTTT.

CDR3 region: CASSEYHRSSYNEQFF. In DNA form, the CDR3 reads TGCGCCAGCAGCGAATACCACAGAAGCTCCTACAATGAGCAGTTCTTC. V gene TRBV4-3 combines with J gene TRBJ2-1; D remains ambiguous. V lost 5 bases and J 0 bases, leaving 14 bases between the germline ends. The germline V gene encodes CDR1 LGHNA and CDR2 YSLEER. CDR3 size: 16 residues.

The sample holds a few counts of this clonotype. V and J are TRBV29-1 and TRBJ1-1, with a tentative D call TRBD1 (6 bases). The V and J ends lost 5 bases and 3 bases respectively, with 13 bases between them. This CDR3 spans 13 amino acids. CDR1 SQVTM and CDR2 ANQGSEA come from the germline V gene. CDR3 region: CSVKGGRDTEAFF. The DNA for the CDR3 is TGCAGCGTTAAAGGGGGGCGGGACACTGAAGCTTTCTTT.

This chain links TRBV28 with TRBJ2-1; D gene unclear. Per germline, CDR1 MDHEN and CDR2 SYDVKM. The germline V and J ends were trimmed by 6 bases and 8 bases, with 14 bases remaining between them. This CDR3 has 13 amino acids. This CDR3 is CASSNRIQDEQFF. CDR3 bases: TGTGCCAGCAGCAATAGAATTCAGGATGAGCAGTTCTTC.

This CDR3 reads CAWSYGMLDSWGYGYTF. DNA for the CDR3: TGTGCCTGGAGTTATGGGATGCTGGATTCCTGGGGCTATGGCTACACCTTC. This sequence joins TRBV30 and TRBJ1-2, with D hard to call. Germline V gene data show CDR1 as GTSNPN and CDR2 as SVGIG (reference sequence). This CDR3 is built from 17 residues. V lost 2 bases to trimming and J lost 4 bases, with 23 bases between them.

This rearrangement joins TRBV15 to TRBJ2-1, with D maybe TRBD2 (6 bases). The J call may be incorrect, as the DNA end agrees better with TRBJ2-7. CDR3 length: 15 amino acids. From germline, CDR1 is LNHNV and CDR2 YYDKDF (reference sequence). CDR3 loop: CATSRDFRDSREQYF. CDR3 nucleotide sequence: TGTGCCACCAGCAGAGATTTCAGGGACTCTAGAGAGCAGTACTTC.

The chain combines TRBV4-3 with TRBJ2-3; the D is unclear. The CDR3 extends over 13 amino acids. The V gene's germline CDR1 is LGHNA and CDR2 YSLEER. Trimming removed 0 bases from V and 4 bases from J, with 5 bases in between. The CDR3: CASSQEEPDTQYF. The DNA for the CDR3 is TGCGCCAGCAGCCAAGAAGAACCAGATACGCAGTATTTT.